These T cell receptor beta chains were read from a single sample in a study of cytomegalovirus exposure and HLA in healthy donors. The data were produced by immunoSEQ multiplex PCR, yet TCRdb's version contains in-frame clones alone and is incomplete. In the table there are 140,000 or so clones, roughly 79% of which are singletons. Sample: PBMCs. The receptor source for this set is a woman aged 25 to 39 in good health and CMV-seronegative. CDR3s include the opening cysteine and the closing phenylalanine or tryptophan. Fields, in order: D gene, V gene, J gene, CDR3 length, CDR3 protein. D genes are given only for firm matches.

-	TRBV5-8	TRBJ1-2	14	CASSQTRGGYGYTF
-	TRBV2	TRBJ2-7	11	CASRVEGEQYF
TRBD1	TRBV5-1	TRBJ1-1	13	CASSLGDRRKAFF
TRBD1	TRBV27	TRBJ2-5	15	CASSLLGTGEETQYF
TRBD1	TRBV29-1	TRBJ1-6	13	CSVRTGGGSPLHF
TRBD2	TRBV7-6	-	16	CASSLASSGGAYEQYF
TRBD1	TRBV19	TRBJ1-1	17	CASSIGAPTGGRAEAFF
-	TRBV19	TRBJ1-2	12	CASSRAGYGYTF
TRBD1	TRBV29-1	TRBJ1-5	15	CSAGQGSGSNQPQHF
-	TRBV27	TRBJ2-7	14	CASSNPGPSYEQYF
-	TRBV29-1	TRBJ1-2	14	CSAVTTGLSYGYTF
TRBD1	TRBV6-5	TRBJ1-2	14	CASRPPTGVGGYTF
TRBD2	TRBV5-8	TRBJ2-3	19	CASSSQWLAGPTGTDTQYF
-	TRBV4-1	TRBJ2-2	15	CASSPGLLNTGELFF
TRBD1	TRBV5-1	TRBJ1-2	14	CASSLTGGEEGYTF
-	TRBV7-9	TRBJ2-2	18	CASTATTGATPTLGELFF
-	TRBV19	TRBJ1-4	13	CASSIRELEKLFF
-	TRBV10-1	TRBJ2-1	14	CASSLGGSYNEQFF
-	TRBV5-6	TRBJ2-1	15	CASSPGMVGYNEQFF
TRBD1	TRBV30	TRBJ1-1	15	CAWSEGLQGHTEAFF
TRBD2	TRBV27	TRBJ2-3	13	CASSWTSADTQYF
TRBD2	TRBV4-1	TRBJ2-7	16	CASSQVISASGFEQYF
-	TRBV2	TRBJ2-2	13	CASRKDSTGELFF
TRBD1	TRBV5-5	TRBJ1-4	15	CASSLTDRKNEKLFF
-	TRBV4-3	TRBJ2-5	18	CASSQEPAPSGGGETQYF
-	TRBV6-5	TRBJ2-7	14	CASSLAGSSYEQYF
-	TRBV30	TRBJ1-4	16	CAWSVASEGRKEKLFF
TRBD1	TRBV30	TRBJ1-6	13	CAWGQGAASPLHF